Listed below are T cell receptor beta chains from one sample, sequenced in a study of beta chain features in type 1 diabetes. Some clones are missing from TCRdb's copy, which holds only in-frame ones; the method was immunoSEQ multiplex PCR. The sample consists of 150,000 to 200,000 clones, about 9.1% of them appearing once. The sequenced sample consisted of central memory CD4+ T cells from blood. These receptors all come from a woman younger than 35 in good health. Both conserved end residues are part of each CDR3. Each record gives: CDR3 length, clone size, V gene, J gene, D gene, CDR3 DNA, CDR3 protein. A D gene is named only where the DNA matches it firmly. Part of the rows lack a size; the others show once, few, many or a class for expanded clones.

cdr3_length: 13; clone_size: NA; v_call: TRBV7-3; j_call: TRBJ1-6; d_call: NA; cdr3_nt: TGTGCCAGCAGCTTAACCCCAGATTCACCCCTCCACTTT; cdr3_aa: CASSLTPDSPLHF
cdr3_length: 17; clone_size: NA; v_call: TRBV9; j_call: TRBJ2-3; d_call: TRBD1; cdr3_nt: TGTGCCAGCAGCCCCATTGAGACAGGGGGCGGCACAGATACGCAGTATTTT; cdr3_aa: CASSPIETGGGTDTQYF
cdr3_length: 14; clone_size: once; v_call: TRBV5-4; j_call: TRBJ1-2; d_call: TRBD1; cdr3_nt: TGTGCCAGCAGCTTCTCAGGGGGCGGGAATGGCTACACCTTC; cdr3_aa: CASSFSGGGNGYTF
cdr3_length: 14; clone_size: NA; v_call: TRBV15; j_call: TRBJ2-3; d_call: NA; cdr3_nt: TGTGCCACCAGCAGAGATGCGAGCACAGATACGCAGTATTTT; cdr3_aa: CATSRDASTDTQYF
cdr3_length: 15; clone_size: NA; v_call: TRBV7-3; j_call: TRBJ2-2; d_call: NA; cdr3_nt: TGTGCCAGCAGCTTATCCGGGGATTTCACCGGGGAGCTGTTTTTT; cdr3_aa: CASSLSGDFTGELFF
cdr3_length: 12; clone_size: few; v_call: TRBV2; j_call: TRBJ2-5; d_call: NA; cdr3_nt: TGTGCCAGCGGGAGAAACCAAGAGACCCAGTACTTC; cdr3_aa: CASGRNQETQYF
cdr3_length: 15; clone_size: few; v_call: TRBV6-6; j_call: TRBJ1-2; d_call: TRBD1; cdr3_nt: TGTGCCAGCAATGTACAGGGGAGGAGCAATAATGGCTACACCTTC; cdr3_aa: CASNVQGRSNNGYTF
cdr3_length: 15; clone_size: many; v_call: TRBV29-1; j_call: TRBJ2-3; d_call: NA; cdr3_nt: TGCAGCGTTGGGCGCTTGCCGGGTGAGACAGATACGCAGTATTTT; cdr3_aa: CSVGRLPGETDTQYF
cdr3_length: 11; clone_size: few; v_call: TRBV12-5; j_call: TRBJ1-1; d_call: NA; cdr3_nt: TGTGCTAGTGGTGGGGGGACTGAAGCTTTCTTT; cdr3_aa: CASGGGTEAFF
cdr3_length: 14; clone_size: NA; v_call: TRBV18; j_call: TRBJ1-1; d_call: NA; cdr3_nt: TGTGCCAGCTCACGACAGGACGGCAACACTGAAGCTTTCTTT; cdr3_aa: CASSRQDGNTEAFF
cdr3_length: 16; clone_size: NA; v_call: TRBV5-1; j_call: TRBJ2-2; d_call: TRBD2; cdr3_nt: TGCGCCAGCAGCCCAGTTACTAGCGGATACACCGGGGAGCTGTTTTTT; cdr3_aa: CASSPVTSGYTGELFF
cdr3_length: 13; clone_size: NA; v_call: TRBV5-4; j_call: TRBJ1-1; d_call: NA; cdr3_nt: TGTGCCAGCAGCTTCTCCGAGGGCACTGAAGCTTTCTTT; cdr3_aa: CASSFSEGTEAFF
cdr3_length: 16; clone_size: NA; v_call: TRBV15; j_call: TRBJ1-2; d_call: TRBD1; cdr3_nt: TGTGCCACCAGCAGAGGAGGGACAGGGTACTTCTATGGCTACACCTTC; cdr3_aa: CATSRGGTGYFYGYTF
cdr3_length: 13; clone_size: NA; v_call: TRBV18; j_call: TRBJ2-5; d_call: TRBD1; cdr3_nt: TGTGCCAGCTCACCACGACAGGGGGAGACCCAGTACTTC; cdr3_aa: CASSPRQGETQYF
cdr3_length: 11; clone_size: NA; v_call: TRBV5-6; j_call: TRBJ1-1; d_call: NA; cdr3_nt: TGTGCCAGCAGCTCCAGGGTTTCAGCTTTCTTT; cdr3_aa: CASSSRVSAFF
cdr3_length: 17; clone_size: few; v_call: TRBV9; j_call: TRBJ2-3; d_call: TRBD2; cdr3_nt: TGTGCCAGCAGCCCACCCGGGACTAGTAATGCCCCAAATACGCAGTATTTT; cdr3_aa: CASSPPGTSNAPNTQYF
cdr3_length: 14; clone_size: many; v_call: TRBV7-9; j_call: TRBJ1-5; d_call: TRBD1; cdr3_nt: TGTGCCAGCAGCTTAGGGCAGGGGGGCCAGCCCCAGCATTTT; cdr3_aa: CASSLGQGGQPQHF
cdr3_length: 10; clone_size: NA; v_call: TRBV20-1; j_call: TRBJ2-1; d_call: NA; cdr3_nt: TGCAGTGCTGCCGGGGATGAGCAGTTCTTC; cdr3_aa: CSAAGDEQFF
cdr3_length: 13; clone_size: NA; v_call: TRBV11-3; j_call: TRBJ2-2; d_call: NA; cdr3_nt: TGTGCCAGCAGCCCGGGTCGTGCCGGGGAGCTGTTTTTT; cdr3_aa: CASSPGRAGELFF
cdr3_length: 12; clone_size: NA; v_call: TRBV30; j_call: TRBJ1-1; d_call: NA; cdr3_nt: TGTGCCTGGAGTACGGGTGACACTGAAGCTTTCTTT; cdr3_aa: CAWSTGDTEAFF
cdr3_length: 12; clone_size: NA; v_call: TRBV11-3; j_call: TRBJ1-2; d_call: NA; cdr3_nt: TGTGCCAGCAGCTTAGAGGGAGGAGGCTACACCTTC; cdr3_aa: CASSLEGGGYTF
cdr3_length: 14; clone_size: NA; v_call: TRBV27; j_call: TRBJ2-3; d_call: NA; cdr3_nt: TGTGCCAGCAGTCCACACGACAAGCCAGATACGCAGTATTTT; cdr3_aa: CASSPHDKPDTQYF
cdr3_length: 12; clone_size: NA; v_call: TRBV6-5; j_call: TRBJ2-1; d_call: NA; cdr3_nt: TGTGCCAGCTCTATTGGCGGCAATGAGCAGTTCTTC; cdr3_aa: CASSIGGNEQFF
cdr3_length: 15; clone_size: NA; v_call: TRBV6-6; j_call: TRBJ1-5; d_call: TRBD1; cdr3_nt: TGTGCCAGCAGACCTACAGGGGAACTCAATCAGCCCCAGCATTTT; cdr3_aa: CASRPTGELNQPQHF
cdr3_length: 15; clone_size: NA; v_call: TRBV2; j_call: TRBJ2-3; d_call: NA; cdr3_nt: TGTGCCAGCAGTCCCCGGGCAGGGAGCACAGATACGCAGTATTTT; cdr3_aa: CASSPRAGSTDTQYF